The clone carrying this T cell receptor (beta chain) was recorded many times. The antigen is undetermined. As for time point: persistent/refractory GD, antithyroid drugs over 5 years with positive TRAb. With RNA extracted from PBMCs as input, the TCR library was made. This sample stems from a study of regulatory T cells in long-lasting Graves disease. About the study: A definition of persistent Graves' disease required over 5 years of antithyroid drugs plus positive TSH receptor antibodies. Study outcomes and limitations: Accuracy could have been hurt by small sample size. Exclusively peripheral blood, rather than thyroid tissue, was studied.

Sequencing libraries for TCR beta were prepared with iRepertoire HTBI primers and Arm-PCR of CDR3 regions. TCRdb used MiXCR to reprocess the multiplex PCR reads, holding one entry per CDR3 protein. The sample lists hundreds of thousands of distinct CDR3 sequences, about 32% occurring once. The length of the CDR3 is 13 residues. V dropped 4 bases and J dropped 8 bases, with 11 bases sitting between them. CDR1 and CDR2 from the germline V gene are SNHLY and FYNNEI. The clonotype was recovered from a female donor with Graves disease. The rearrangement joins TRBV2 to TRBJ1-4, with a weak D call TRBD1 (5 bases). Sample: peripheral blood mononuclear cells (PBMCs), taken when the disease was refractory, from a patient treated with antithyroid drugs. CDR3 DNA sequence: TGTGCCAGCAGTGCTGGGACTCTCGAAAAACTGTTTTTT. Amino acids: CASSAGTLEKLFF. Full variable domain (missing parts from reference TRBV2 and TRBJ1-4): EPEVTQTPSHQVTQMGQEVILRCVPISNHLYFYWYRQILGQKVEFLVSFYNNEISEKSEIFDDQFSVERPDGSNFTLKIRSTKLEDSAMYFCASSAGTLEKLFFGSGTQLSVL.